Each of the 8 T cell receptor beta chains below was sequenced from the same sample in a study of T cells after yellow fever vaccination. TCRdb used MiXCR to reprocess the 5' RACE reads, holding one entry per CDR3 protein. The data contain fewer than 500,000 distinct CDR3 sequences, roughly a sixth of them singletons. Sequenced material: PBMCs, taken before the yellow fever booster vaccination. The source is a man between 18 and 29 years old who received the YFV17D yellow fever vaccine.

The rearrangement uses TRBV18 and TRBJ2-3; 10 bases line up with TRBD2. Germline loops: CDR1 KGHSH, CDR2 LQKENI. The CDR3 runs to 15 residues. With V trimmed by 3 bases and J by 9 bases, 9 bases remained unmatched. The CDR3 bases are TGTGCCAGCTCACCCGGAGCTAGCGGGGGTGAAACGCAGTATTTT. Its protein is CASSPGASGGETQYF.

The rearrangement links TRBV7-9 to TRBJ2-3; TRBD2 might be the D (6 bases). Germline V lookup: CDR1 SEHNR, CDR2 FQNEAQ (reference sequence). This CDR3 region has 16 residues. V was pared by 5 bases and J by 2 bases, with 17 bases between. The CDR3 here is CASSPGVGEDTDTQYF. The CDR3 bases are TGTGCCAGCAGCCCCGGGGTCGGGGAGGACACAGATACGCAGTATTTT.

In its sample, this clonotype was seen a few times. This chain links TRBV29-1 with TRBJ2-2; either TRBD1 or TRBD2 may fit D (5 bases each). This CDR3 is 15 amino acids long. CDR1 is SQVTM, CDR2 ANQGSEA, per germline. With 3 bases removed from V and 5 bases from J, the gap between germline ends came to 16 bases. CDR3: CSVDPAGSRTGELFF. Written as DNA, the CDR3 is TGCAGCGTTGATCCGGCAGGGAGTCGGACCGGGGAGCTGTTTTTT.

V and J are TRBV4-1 and TRBJ1-1; possible D gene TRBD1, 5 bases. Trimming stripped 3 bases from V and 6 bases from J, with 11 bases between. The CDR3 sequence is 13 residues long. Germline V gene sequence: CDR1 MGHRA, CDR2 YSYEKL. The CDR3 loop reads CASSQSQGSEAFF. CDR3 bases: TGCGCCAGCAGCCAGTCTCAGGGCTCTGAAGCTTTCTTT.

This clonotype was detected a few times. The rearrangement links TRBV6-5 to TRBJ1-5; 10 positions agree with TRBD1. The CDR3 has 13 residues. Germline lookup yields CDR1 MNHEY and CDR2 SVGAGI. Unmatched junction bases numbered 5, after V lost 4 bases and J lost 11 bases. CDR3 sequence (DNA): TGTGCCAGCAGTTGGGACAGGGGAAACTCCCAGCATTTT. Protein: CASSWDRGNSQHF.

A few counts support this clonotype. This chain connects TRBV20-1 to TRBJ2-1; 10 nucleotides agree with TRBD2. The J segment lost 7 bases and the V segment lost 0 bases, leaving 3 bases of the junction unmatched. Germline CDR1 is DFQATT and CDR2 is SNEGSKA (reference sequence). The CDR3 runs to 14 residues. The CDR3 reads CSARDSGGINEQFF. CDR3 sequence (DNA): TGCAGTGCTAGAGATAGCGGGGGGATTAATGAGCAGTTCTTC.

The J gene is TRBJ1-6, the V gene TRBV20-1; D gene uncertain. This CDR3 comprises 15 residues. The germline V and J ends were trimmed by 0 bases and 8 bases, with 14 bases remaining between them. Germline values: CDR1 DFQATT, CDR2 SNEGSKA (reference sequence). CDR3 loop: CSARDLTASYSPLHF. Written as DNA, the CDR3 is TGCAGTGCTAGAGATCTTACAGCTAGCTATTCACCCCTCCACTTT.

The V gene is TRBV10-3, the J gene TRBJ1-1; D is perhaps TRBD1 (6 bases). With 6 bases removed from V and 1 base from J, the gap between germline ends came to 12 bases. In germline, CDR1 is ENHRY, CDR2 SYGVKD. This CDR3 is 14 amino acids long. CDR3 region: CAIREQGTNTEAFF. The CDR3, as DNA: TGTGCCATCAGGGAACAGGGCACGAACACTGAAGCTTTCTTT.